The next 27 T cell receptor beta chains were all read from a single sample in a study of CD8 T cells in ankylosing spondylitis (dated by TCRdb to about 2017). Receptor amplification or capture employed 5' RACE. The run used an Illumina HiSeq 2500. TCRdb handled the public reads itself, with Q25 trimming in fastp and clone calling in MiXCR, and kept productive beta chains. Rows merge per CDR3 protein into single entries with the most common DNA and genes. The sample table shows some 220,000 distinct CDR3 sequences, and 6% to 8% are seen once. The ten top clones hold 14% of the sample. These TCRs are of unknown antigen specificity. Findings and caveats that apply to the study as a whole: Blood from ankylosing spondylitis patients appeared to be characterized by a TCR beta motif made up of several highly homologous amino acid variants.

Sequencing was done on a sample of blood, either unsorted or a sorted T cell fraction (not recorded which). Source of these receptors: a male donor with ankylosing spondylitis.

This clonotype was counted a few times. The chain joins TRBV2 to TRBJ1-4; D gene ambiguous. Germline V gene data show CDR1 as SNHLY and CDR2 as FYNNEI. The CDR3 contains 15 residues. V dropped 4 bases and J dropped 6 bases, with 15 bases sitting between them. CDR3 protein: CASSVDEDGDEKLFF. In DNA form, the CDR3 reads TGTGCCAGCAGTGTAGACGAGGATGGGGATGAAAAACTGTTTTTT. Complete variable domain (other parts from reference TRBV2 and TRBJ1-4): EPEVTQTPSHQVTQMGQEVILRCVPISNHLYFYWYRQILGQKVEFLVSFYNNEISEKSEIFDDQFSVERPDGSNFTLKIRSTKLEDSAMYFCASSVDEDGDEKLFFGSGTQLSVL.

This clonotype has at least ten counts. The V gene is TRBV29-1, the J gene TRBJ1-1, with no clear D. This CDR3 has 11 amino acids. From germline, CDR1 is SQVTM and CDR2 ANQGSEA. Trimming left V 8 bases short and J 1 base short, with 8 bases between. The chain's CDR3 is CSIEANTEAFF. The CDR3, as DNA: TGCAGCATAGAGGCGAACACTGAAGCTTTCTTT.

This clonotype has a count of ten or more. The V call is TRBV25-1, the J call TRBJ2-1; 11 bases are shared with TRBD2. Germline trimming cut 1 base from V and 7 bases from J; bases unmatched to any gene: 3. CDR1 and CDR2 from the germline V gene are MGHDK and SYGVNS. This CDR3 contains 15 residues. The CDR3 is CASSELASGRNEQFF. The CDR3 DNA follows: TGTGCCAGCAGTGAATTGGCTAGCGGGAGGAATGAGCAGTTCTTC.

This clonotype showed up many times. This rearrangement joins TRBV18 to TRBJ1-1; 9 bases line up with TRBD1. Germline CDR1 and CDR2: KGHSH and LQKENI. The J segment lost 6 bases and the V segment lost 6 bases, leaving 8 bases of the junction unmatched. The CDR3 has 14 residues. In DNA form, the CDR3 reads TGTGCCAGCTCCGCGGAGACAGGGGGGCCTGAAGCTTTCTTT. Translated, it gives CASSAETGGPEAFF.

The chain links TRBV6-5 to TRBJ1-1; D is undetermined. This CDR3 has 15 amino acids. Germline CDR1 and CDR2: MNHEY and SVGAGI. With 2 bases removed from V and 1 base from J, the gap between germline ends came to 11 bases. For the CDR3, the DNA is TGTGCCAGCAGTTACGTTACCAGAACGAACACTGAAGCTTTCTTT. This translates into CASSYVTRTNTEAFF.

This clonotype was counted at least ten times. V usage is TRBV7-2 and J usage is TRBJ2-2; D perhaps matches TRBD1 (6 bases). The CDR3 has 14 amino acids. V was trimmed by 8 bases and J by 4 bases, leaving 14 bases between them. Germline V gives CDR1 SGHTA, CDR2 FQGNSA. Here the CDR3 DNA reads TGTGCCAGCCATCAGGGGCTCGGCACCGGGGAGCTGTTTTTT. As protein: CASHQGLGTGELFF.

A few counts support this clonotype. The chain couples TRBV19 to TRBJ1-5, with D perhaps TRBD1 (5 bases). This CDR3 is built from 15 residues. Trimming left V 1 base short and J 3 bases short, with 10 bases between. CDR1 is LNHDA and CDR2 is SQIVND in the germline V gene (reference sequence). The CDR3 protein is CASSIVPGINQPQHF. Here the CDR3 DNA reads TGTGCCAGTAGTATAGTACCAGGGATCAATCAGCCCCAGCATTTT.

This clonotype was found a few times. This rearrangement joins TRBV28 to TRBJ2-7; TRBD1 is a possible D gene (5 bases). Germline CDR1 MDHEN, CDR2 SYDVKM. V was pared by 6 bases and J by 6 bases, with 12 bases between. The CDR3 totals 12 residues. The CDR3 loop is CASSPHRFEQYF. In DNA form, the CDR3 reads TGTGCCAGCAGCCCGCACAGGTTCGAGCAGTACTTC.

The chain links TRBV24-1 to TRBJ1-2; no clear D gene. The CDR3 has 18 residues. V was clipped by 0 bases and J by 10 bases, with 26 bases between them. The V gene's germline CDR1 is KGHDR and CDR2 SFDVKD. CDR3: CATSDLPRTKVAPSDYTF. CDR3 DNA sequence: TGTGCCACCAGTGATTTGCCGCGGACTAAGGTCGCCCCTAGTGACTACACCTTC.

The chain combines TRBV7-6 with TRBJ2-7; no clear D gene. Germline V lookup: CDR1 SGHVS, CDR2 FNYEAQ. The CDR3 is 14 residues long. V dropped 3 bases and J dropped 6 bases, with 15 bases sitting between them. This CDR3 is CASSFQALLGEQYF. DNA for the CDR3: TGTGCCAGCAGCTTTCAAGCCTTGCTCGGCGAGCAGTACTTC.

This clonotype has at least ten counts. The chain carries TRBV19 and TRBJ1-1; tentative D call: TRBD1 (6 bases). Germline V gives CDR1 LNHDA, CDR2 SQIVND (reference sequence). The V gene lost 5 bases and the J gene lost 0 bases, with 13 bases spanning the gap. The CDR3 has 15 residues. Here the CDR3 reads CASSEGGYMNTEAFF. The DNA for the CDR3 is TGTGCCAGTAGTGAAGGGGGTTACATGAACACTGAAGCTTTCTTT.

At least ten counts were recorded for this clonotype. This sequence joins TRBV6-2 or TRBV6-3 and TRBJ1-2; D unclear. V was clipped by 0 bases and J by 8 bases, with 4 bases between them. The CDR3 length is 11 residues. Per germline, CDR1 MNHEY and CDR2 SVGEGT. The CDR3 nucleotides are TGTGCCAGCAGTTACTCGTGGGGCTACACCTTC. Protein: CASSYSWGYTF.

This clonotype was counted ten times or more. The chain has TRBV9 and TRBJ2-7; D is possibly TRBD1 (6 bases). The CDR3 extends over 17 amino acids. CDR1 and CDR2 (germline): SGDLS, YYNGEE. V was shortened by 0 bases and J by 7 bases, with 23 bases between the two germline ends. Here the CDR3 reads CASSVGVRDNNYEEQYF. The CDR3, as DNA: TGTGCCAGCAGCGTAGGGGTCCGGGACAATAACTACGAAGAGCAGTACTTC.

The genes are TRBV9 and TRBJ2-7; 7 bases agree with TRBD1. Germline assignment: CDR1 SGDLS and CDR2 YYNGEE. J lost 5 bases, V lost 3 bases, and 11 bases had no gene match. This CDR3 has 15 residues. The CDR3, as DNA: TGTGCCAGCAGCGGGCCGGGACAGCGTTCTGACGAGCAGTACTTC. It encodes CASSGPGQRSDEQYF.

This clonotype appeared many times. This chain uses TRBV6-2 or TRBV6-3 with TRBJ2-1; either TRBD1 or TRBD2 may fit D (5 bases each). This CDR3 region has 14 residues. Germline CDR1 and CDR2: MNHEY and SVGEGT. Between the trimmed V and J ends, which lost 5 bases and 2 bases, there was a span of 10 bases. For the CDR3, the DNA is TGTGCCAGCAGTCGGGACGCAGCCTACAATGAGCAGTTCTTC. This gives the protein CASSRDAAYNEQFF.

This clonotype was recorded many times. This chain connects TRBV4-1 to TRBJ2-7, with 11 bases fitting TRBD1. The CDR3 sequence is 15 residues long. Per germline, CDR1 MGHRA and CDR2 YSYEKL. V was clipped by 4 bases and J by 6 bases; unmatched bases: 8. The DNA of the CDR3 is TGCGCCAGCAGCCCTGGGACAGGGGGATTTGGCGAGCAGTACTTC. This gives the protein CASSPGTGGFGEQYF.

The genes are TRBV20-1 and TRBJ1-2; TRBD1 agrees at 9 bases. V lost 6 bases to trimming and J lost 6 bases; unmatched junction nucleotides: 11. The length of the CDR3 is 14 residues. CDR1 DFQATT and CDR2 SNEGSKA come from the germline V gene (reference sequence). This CDR3 is CSAKDRGRWDGYTF. CDR3 coding DNA: TGCAGTGCCAAGGACAGGGGAAGGTGGGATGGCTACACCTTC.

This clonotype was picked up a small number of times. This chain links TRBV15 with TRBJ2-1; 8 bases are shared with TRBD2. The germline gives CDR1 LNHNV, CDR2 YYDKDF (reference sequence). J was trimmed by 7 bases and V by 1 base; bases with no gene match: 9. The CDR3 has 16 amino acids. The CDR3 loop is CATSRGSGTRKNEQFF. CDR3 nucleotides: TGTGCCACCAGCAGAGGATCCGGGACTAGAAAGAATGAGCAGTTCTTC. Full variable domain (outside the CDR3, taken from reference TRBV15 and TRBJ2-1): DAMVIQNPRYQVTQFGKPVTLSCSQTLNHNVMYWYQQKSSQAPKLLFHYYDKDFNNEADTPDNFQSRRPNTSFCFLDIRSPGLGDTAMYLCATSRGSGTRKNEQFFGPGTRLTVL.

There are many counts of this clonotype. The chain uses TRBV7-9 and TRBJ1-1; D unclear. CDR1 is SEHNR, CDR2 FQNEAQ, per germline (reference sequence). The V and J ends lost 4 bases and 0 bases respectively, with 3 bases between them. The CDR3 spans 12 residues. The CDR3 region is CASSYMNTEAFF. In DNA, the CDR3 is TGTGCCAGCAGCTACATGAACACTGAAGCTTTCTTT. Looking up the rest from reference TRBV7-9 and TRBJ1-1 gives the full variable domain: DTGVSQNPRHKITKRGQNVTFRCDPISEHNRLYWYRQTLGQGPEFLTYFQNEAQLEKSRLLSDRFSAERPKGSFSTLEIQRTEQGDSAMYLCASSYMNTEAFFGQGTRLTVV.

This clonotype was detected ten times or more. The chain is built from TRBV7-9 and TRBJ2-2; TRBD2 is a possible D gene (6 bases). CDR3 length equals 14 residues. The V end lost 11 bases, the J end lost 6 bases, and 19 bases lay between the germline ends. Germline assignment: CDR1 SEHNR and CDR2 FQNEAQ (reference sequence). CDR3 loop: CAGRGAGFAGELFF. CDR3 sequence (DNA): TGTGCCGGTCGGGGCGCGGGATTCGCCGGGGAGCTGTTTTTT.

This clonotype was recorded at least ten times. The chain employs TRBV27 and TRBJ2-1, with TRBD2 as a possible D gene (6 bases). This CDR3 comprises 16 residues. The germline CDR1 and CDR2 sequences are MNHEY and SMNVEV (reference sequence). Trimming stripped 8 bases from V and 5 bases from J, with 22 bases between. The CDR3 DNA reads as TGTGCCAGCGGGGCGGCCCCTACGGAGGGCCACAATGAGCAGTTCTTC. This encodes CASGAAPTEGHNEQFF.

The chain recombines TRBV6-6 with TRBJ2-7; D uncertain. CDR1 MNHNY and CDR2 SVGAGI come from the germline V gene (reference sequence). Trimming cost V 2 bases and J 3 bases, with 8 bases left between them. This CDR3 is 13 amino acids long. The CDR3 is CASSYTTDYEQYF. The CDR3 DNA reads TGTGCCAGCAGTTACACCACCGACTACGAGCAGTACTTC.

The rearrangement links TRBV4-2 to TRBJ2-7; 8 bases are shared with TRBD2. Trimming removed 3 bases from V and 3 bases from J; junction bases left unmatched: 10. CDR1 LGHNA and CDR2 YNFKEQ come from the germline V gene. CDR3 length: 16 amino acids. CDR3 in DNA: TGTGCCAGCAGCCAGTTGGGGACTAGTGATATCTACGAGCAGTACTTC. Translated, it gives CASSQLGTSDIYEQYF.

This clonotype was observed a handful of times. The chain uses TRBV15 and TRBJ2-7; the D is unclear. V was trimmed by 3 bases and J by 0 bases, leaving 12 bases between them. The CDR3 contains 15 residues. The germline V gene has CDR1 LNHNV and CDR2 YYDKDF (reference sequence). CDR3 sequence (DNA): TGTGCCACCAGCAGGGTGGTTGCATTCTCCTACGAGCAGTACTTC. The encoded protein is CATSRVVAFSYEQYF.

This clonotype has at least ten counts. The CDR3 DNA sequence: TGTGCCAGCAGCTTAGAAATCGACAGCTTTGAAGCTTTCTTT. This gives the protein CASSLEIDSFEAFF. The rearrangement links TRBV7-6 to TRBJ1-1; D might be TRBD1 (5 bases). V shed 1 base and J shed 7 bases, with 13 bases lying between them. Germline assignment: CDR1 SGHVS and CDR2 FNYEAQ. The CDR3 length is 14 residues. The entire variable domain, with the rest obtained from reference TRBV7-6 and TRBJ1-1, is as follows: GAGVSQSPRYKVTKRGQDVALRCDPISGHVSLYWYRQALGQGPEFLTYFNYEAQQDKSGLPNDRFSAERPEGSISTLTIQRTEQRDSAMYRCASSLEIDSFEAFFGQGTRLTVV.

J is TRBJ2-7 and V is TRBV6-5; 9 nucleotides match TRBD1. Per germline, CDR1 MNHEY and CDR2 SVGAGI. CDR3 length equals 17 residues. V was clipped by 0 bases and J by 2 bases; unmatched bases: 8. The DNA for the CDR3 is TGTGCCAGCAGTTACTCGATTCCCGGGACAGGGACCTACGAGCAGTACTTC. It yields the protein CASSYSIPGTGTYEQYF.

The sample holds many counts of this clonotype. This chain joins TRBV7-9 and TRBJ2-1; D is undetermined. The germline gives CDR1 SEHNR, CDR2 FQNEAQ (reference sequence). The CDR3 is 14 residues long. V lost 5 bases and J 3 bases, leaving 11 bases between the germline ends. The CDR3 nucleotides read TGTGCCAGCAGCCCTCTTACAGTCTACAATGAGCAGTTCTTC. Its protein product is CASSPLTVYNEQFF.